This TCR beta chain was captured by sequencing in a study of CD8+ T cells in alopecia areata. Study-wide context: Treated patients were given oral tofacitinib, which was dosed at 5 to 10 mg twice daily. For 6 to 18 months, tofacitinib was taken, and 6 months off drug followed.

Following extraction, RNA underwent reverse transcription to cDNA, which served as the sequencing template. Profiled with immunoSEQ multiplex PCR; TCRdb holds only in-frame clones, not every one. The top ten clones hold approximately 2.8% of a sample with 90,000 to 150,000 clones, roughly two fifths of them seen once. Germline CDR1 and CDR2: LGHNA and YSLEER. V shed 0 bases and J shed 1 base, with 7 bases lying between them. This CDR3 has 14 amino acids. This clone was seen only a few times. Antigen specificity is unknown. Study-wide points: Although TCR sharing was seen in mice, sharing across patients was less clear, possibly for HLA-related reasons. Relative to normal scalp, lesional scalp, especially alopecia totalis/universalis, showed higher clonality.

This sequence originates from a human donor with alopecia areata. V usage is TRBV4-3 and J usage is TRBJ2-7; the D is unclear. Sequenced: CD4+ T cells sorted from blood. The CDR3 nucleotides read TGCGCCAGCAGCCAAGACCTGCGATCCTACGAGCAGTACTTC. Residues: CASSQDLRSYEQYF.